The entry below gives a single T cell receptor (beta chain) sequence along with its context. Its antigen remains undetermined. No qualities accompany the bases; no much larger clone lies one base away. TCRbeta CDR3 regions were sequenced with the immunoSEQ Assay. After extraction, genomic DNA underwent amplification by bias-controlled multiplex PCR, followed by high-throughput sequencing. In the authors' own workflow: Collapsing and filtering of sequences were performed to quantify the absolute abundance of each unique TCRbeta CDR3 region. Usable DNA was measured by amplifying reference genes present in all nucleated cells, and TCRbeta template counts were normalized to that usable DNA to estimate T cell fraction. Repertoire TCRs were annotated as SARS-CoV-2-specific by exact matching of V gene, CDR3 amino acid sequence and J gene to a known reactive TCR set. The reference SARS-CoV-2 TCR set was obtained from MIRA and was filtered for enrichment in COVID-19-positive ImmuneCODE repertoires, whereby public or cross-reactive TCRs were removed. Using the MIRA antigens, annotated TCRs were further analysed by specific ORF or by position within an ORF. Breadth was defined as the number of annotated unique rearrangements divided by the total number of unique productive rearrangements, and depth was defined as the summed frequency of the annotated unique rearrangements. Two-sided Wilcoxon rank-sum tests were applied when comparing TCR breadth between groups. The clones in this table, taken by TCRdb from immuneACCESS, are in-frame only. Not every clone is retained; where verified, under half of the shortfall comes from an unresolved V gene, and the cause of the rest is unknown. V and J calls and clone size follow that table, whereas D and trimming were derived from the DNA. The table for this sample lists about 350,000 clones; less than 90% of them were counted only once. About 11% of the sample is held by the ten biggest clonotypes.

The sample belongs to a study of Ad26.COV2.S vaccination and SARS-CoV-2 variants (dated by TCRdb to the early 2020s). Describing the broader study: Vaccine-arm donors came from COV1001, a multicentre, randomized, double-blind, placebo-controlled phase I-IIa trial of Ad26.COV2.S in healthy adults. Ad26.COV2.S was administered intramuscularly at 5 x 10^10 or 1 x 10^11 viral particles, either as a single shot or as two shots given 56 days apart. Sequencing of the TCRbeta repertoire served to evaluate the specificity and breadth of SARS-CoV-2-reactive T cell receptors following Ad26.COV2.S vaccination. The TCR-sequenced set comprised roughly 30 samples: approximately 20 Ad26.COV2.S vaccine recipients, 5 placebo recipients and 8 SARS-CoV-2 convalescent individuals. Trial participants were randomized into five groups of five, in which low-dose or high-dose Ad26.COV2.S was given once or twice, or placebo was given on both occasions. Blinding of investigators to trial group allocation was maintained during experiments and outcome assessment. The investigation overall reported the following: Compared with placebo recipients, Ad26.COV2.S recipients showed higher spike-specific TCR breadth (P = 0.0014). The study was not powered to compare responses between vaccine doses or regimens. After vaccination, substantial breadth of spike-specific CD8+ and CD4+ T cell responses was reported. The authors noted that total T cell responses may have been underestimated by the TCR breadth and depth analyses. Vaccine and placebo recipients had comparable non-spike TCR breadth, which fits with the vaccine containing only spike.

The sample's treatment or condition, from its label and the paper: some 19 received Ad26.COV2.S at low or high dose, single or two shots; roughly five received placebo; per-sample allocation not given. For vaccine and placebo recipients, the sequenced repertoires came from samples collected on day 63 after the first injection. Cohort 1b enrolled roughly 25 adults aged 18-55 years at a single site in Boston, USA, between 29 July and 7 August 2020. As a vaccine, Ad26.COV2.S was a replication-incompetent adenovirus type 26 vector that expressed a prefusion-stabilized SARS-CoV-2 spike protein derived from the original Wuhan strain. There are 15 amino acids in the CDR3, from cysteine to phenylalanine inclusive. The only DNA kept is the CDR3, 45 bases in frame from the first base. Per the germline V gene (reference sequence), SGHNT is the CDR1 and YYREEE is the CDR2. V is shortened by 4 bases, J by 1 base, and the region joining them spans 14 bases.

This chain joins TRBV5-4 to TRBJ2-5, with the D gene possibly TRBD1 or TRBD2, each one fitting 5 bases. The specimen comprised peripheral blood, sampled in a trial of Ad26.COV2.S vaccine versus placebo. The receptor comes from a person aged 18-65 years who received the Ad26.COV2.S COVID-19 vaccine or a placebo. CDR3 reads: CASSPTGASQETQYF. The sequenced DNA is TGTGCCAGCAGCCCAACCGGGGCGTCCCAAGAGACCCAGTACTTC.